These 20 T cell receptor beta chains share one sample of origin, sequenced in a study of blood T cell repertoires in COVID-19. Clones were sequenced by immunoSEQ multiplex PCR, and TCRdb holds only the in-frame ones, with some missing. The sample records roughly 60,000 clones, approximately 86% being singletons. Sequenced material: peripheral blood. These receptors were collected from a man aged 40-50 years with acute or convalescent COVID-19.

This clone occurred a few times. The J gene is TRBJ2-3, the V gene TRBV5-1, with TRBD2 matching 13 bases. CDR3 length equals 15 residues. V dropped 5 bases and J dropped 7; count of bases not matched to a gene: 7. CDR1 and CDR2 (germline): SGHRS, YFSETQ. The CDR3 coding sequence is TGCGCCAGCAGGCTGACTAGCGGGGGGTTGCATACGCAGTATTTT. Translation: CASRLTSGGLHTQYF.

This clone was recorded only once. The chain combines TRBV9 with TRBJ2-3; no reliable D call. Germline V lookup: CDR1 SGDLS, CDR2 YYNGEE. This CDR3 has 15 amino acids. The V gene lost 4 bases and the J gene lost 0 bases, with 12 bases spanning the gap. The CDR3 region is CASSPGVSSTDTQYF. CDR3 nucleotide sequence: TGTGCCAGCAGCCCTGGAGTTTCTAGCACAGATACGCAGTATTTT.

This CDR3 reads CAWRQGGGDTQYF. The CDR3 DNA reads as TGTGCCTGGAGGCAAGGGGGTGGAGATACGCAGTATTTT. This chain connects TRBV30 to TRBJ2-3, with a possible D match to TRBD1 (6 bases). The V gene lost 3 bases and the J gene lost 5 bases, with 12 bases spanning the gap. The CDR3 consists of 13 residues. Germline CDR1 is GTSNPN and CDR2 is SVGIG (reference sequence).

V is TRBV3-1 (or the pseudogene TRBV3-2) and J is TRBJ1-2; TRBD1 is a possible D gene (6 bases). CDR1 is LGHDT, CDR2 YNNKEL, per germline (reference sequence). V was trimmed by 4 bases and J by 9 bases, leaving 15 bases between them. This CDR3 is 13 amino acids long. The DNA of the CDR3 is TGTGCCAGCAGCCCCTCACAGGGTTTTAGCTACACCTTC. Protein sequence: CASSPSQGFSYTF.

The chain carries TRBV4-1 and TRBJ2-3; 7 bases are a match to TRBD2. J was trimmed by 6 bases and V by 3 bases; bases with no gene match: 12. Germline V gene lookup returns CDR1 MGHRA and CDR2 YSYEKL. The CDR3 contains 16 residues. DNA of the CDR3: TGCGCCAGCAGCCAGCTGTTCGGGACTACTGGGGATACGCAGTATTTT. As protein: CASSQLFGTTGDTQYF.

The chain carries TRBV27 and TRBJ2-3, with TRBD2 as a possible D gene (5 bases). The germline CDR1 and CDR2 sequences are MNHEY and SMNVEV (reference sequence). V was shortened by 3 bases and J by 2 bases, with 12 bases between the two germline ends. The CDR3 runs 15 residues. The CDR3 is CASSFGGRNTDTQYF. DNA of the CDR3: TGTGCCAGCAGTTTCGGAGGACGGAACACAGATACGCAGTATTTT.

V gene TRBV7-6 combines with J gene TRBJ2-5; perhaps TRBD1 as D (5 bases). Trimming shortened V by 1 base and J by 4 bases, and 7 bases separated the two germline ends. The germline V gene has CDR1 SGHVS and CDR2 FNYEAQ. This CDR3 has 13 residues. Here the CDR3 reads CASSLGGGETQYF. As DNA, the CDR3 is TGTGCCAGCAGCTTAGGGGGCGGAGAGACCCAGTACTTC.

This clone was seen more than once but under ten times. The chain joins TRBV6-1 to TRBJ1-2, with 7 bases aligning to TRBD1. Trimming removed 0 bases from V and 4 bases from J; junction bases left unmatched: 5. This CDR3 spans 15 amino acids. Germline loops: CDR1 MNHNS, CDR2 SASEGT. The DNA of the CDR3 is TGTGCCAGCAGTGAAGCGCAGGGGGGCGGCTATGGCTACACCTTC. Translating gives CASSEAQGGGYGYTF.

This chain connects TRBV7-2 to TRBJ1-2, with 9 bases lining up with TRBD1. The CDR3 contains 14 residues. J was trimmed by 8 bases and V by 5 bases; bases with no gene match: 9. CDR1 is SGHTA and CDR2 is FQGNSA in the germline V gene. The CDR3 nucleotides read TGTGCCAGCAGCCCTAGGACAGGGGAGGGAGGCTACACCTTC. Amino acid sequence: CASSPRTGEGGYTF. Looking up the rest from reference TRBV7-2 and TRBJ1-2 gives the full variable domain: GAGVSQSPSNKVTEKGKDVELRCDPISGHTALYWYRQSLGQGLEFLIYFQGNSAPDKSGLPSDRFSAERTGGSVSTLTIQRTQQEDSAVYLCASSPRTGEGGYTFGSGTRLTVV.

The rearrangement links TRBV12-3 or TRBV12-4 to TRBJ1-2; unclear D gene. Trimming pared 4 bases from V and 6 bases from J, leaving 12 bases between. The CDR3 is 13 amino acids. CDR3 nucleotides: TGTGCCAGCAGTTCAGGACCCGGGAATGGCTACACCTTC. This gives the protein CASSSGPGNGYTF.

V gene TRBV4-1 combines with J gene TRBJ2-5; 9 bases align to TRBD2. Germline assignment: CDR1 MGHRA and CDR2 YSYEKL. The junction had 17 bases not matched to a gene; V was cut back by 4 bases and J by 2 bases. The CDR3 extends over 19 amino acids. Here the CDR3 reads CASSLSPTRGGSYQETQYF. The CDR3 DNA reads TGCGCCAGCAGCCTTAGCCCCACGCGGGGGGGTTCGTATCAAGAGACCCAGTACTTC.

CDR3 residues: CASSRGAGSTGELFF. In nucleotides, the CDR3 is TGTGCCAGCAGCCGGGGGGCAGGGAGCACCGGGGAGCTGTTTTTT. The rearrangement uses TRBV11-3 and TRBJ2-2; D may be TRBD2 (7 bases). Trimming removed 5 bases from V and 4 bases from J, with 14 bases in between. The germline V gene encodes CDR1 SGHNT and CDR2 YENEEA. This CDR3 is built from 15 residues.

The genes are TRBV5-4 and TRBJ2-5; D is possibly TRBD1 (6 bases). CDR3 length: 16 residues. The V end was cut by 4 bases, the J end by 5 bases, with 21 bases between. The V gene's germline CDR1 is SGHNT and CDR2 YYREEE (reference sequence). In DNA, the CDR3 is TGTGCCAGCAGCGGAGGACAGTCAACTAGGGCTGAGACCCAGTACTTC. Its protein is CASSGGQSTRAETQYF.

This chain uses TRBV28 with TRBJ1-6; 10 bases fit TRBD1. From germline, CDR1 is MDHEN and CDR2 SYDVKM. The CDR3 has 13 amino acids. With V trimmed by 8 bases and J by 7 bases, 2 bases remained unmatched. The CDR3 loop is CASWDRGNSPLHF. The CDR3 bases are TGTGCCAGCTGGGACAGGGGAAATTCACCCCTCCACTTT.

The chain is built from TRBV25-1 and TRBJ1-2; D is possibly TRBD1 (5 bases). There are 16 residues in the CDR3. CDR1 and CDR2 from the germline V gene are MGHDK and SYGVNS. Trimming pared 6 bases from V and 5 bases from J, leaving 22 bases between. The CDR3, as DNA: TGTGCCAGCAGCCTCCGGTCGGACACTCAAAGGTATGGCTACACCTTC. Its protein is CASSLRSDTQRYGYTF.

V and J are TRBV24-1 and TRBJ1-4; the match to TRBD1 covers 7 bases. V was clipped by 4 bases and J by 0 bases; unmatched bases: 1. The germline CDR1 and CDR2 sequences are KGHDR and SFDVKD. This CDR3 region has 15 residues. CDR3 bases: TGTGCCACCAGTGAAGGGGGCGCAACTAATGAAAAACTGTTTTTT. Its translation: CATSEGGATNEKLFF.

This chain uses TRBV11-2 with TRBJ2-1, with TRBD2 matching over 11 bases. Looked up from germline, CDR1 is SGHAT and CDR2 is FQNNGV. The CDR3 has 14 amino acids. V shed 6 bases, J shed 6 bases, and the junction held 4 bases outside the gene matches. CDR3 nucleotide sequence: TGTGCCAGCAGAATAGCGGGGGGGACCAATGAGCAGTTCTTC. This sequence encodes CASRIAGGTNEQFF.

CDR3 sequence reads: CASSDAGGLQPQHF. The CDR3 nucleotides are TGTGCCAGCAGTGACGCAGGGGGCTTGCAGCCCCAGCATTTT. The V and J genes are TRBV6-1 and TRBJ1-5; TRBD1 matches 8 bases. Trimming removed 3 bases from V and 7 bases from J; junction bases left unmatched: 5. The CDR3 runs to 14 residues. Germline V gene sequence: CDR1 MNHNS, CDR2 SASEGT.

The CDR3 loop reads CASRRDGYQPQHF. The CDR3 region has the DNA TGTGCCTCTCGGAGGGACGGATATCAGCCCCAGCATTTT. The chain links TRBV10-3 to TRBJ1-5; D perhaps matches TRBD1 (5 bases). The CDR3 extends over 13 amino acids. Germline V gives CDR1 ENHRY, CDR2 SYGVKD. V was clipped by 11 bases and J by 5 bases, with 16 bases between them.

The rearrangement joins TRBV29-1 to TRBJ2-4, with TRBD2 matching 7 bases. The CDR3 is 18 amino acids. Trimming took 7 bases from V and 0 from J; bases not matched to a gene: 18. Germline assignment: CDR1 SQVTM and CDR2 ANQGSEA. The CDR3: CSEGPGGTPVVAKNIQYF. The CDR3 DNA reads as TGCAGCGAGGGGCCGGGGGGTACCCCAGTGGTAGCCAAAAACATTCAGTACTTC.